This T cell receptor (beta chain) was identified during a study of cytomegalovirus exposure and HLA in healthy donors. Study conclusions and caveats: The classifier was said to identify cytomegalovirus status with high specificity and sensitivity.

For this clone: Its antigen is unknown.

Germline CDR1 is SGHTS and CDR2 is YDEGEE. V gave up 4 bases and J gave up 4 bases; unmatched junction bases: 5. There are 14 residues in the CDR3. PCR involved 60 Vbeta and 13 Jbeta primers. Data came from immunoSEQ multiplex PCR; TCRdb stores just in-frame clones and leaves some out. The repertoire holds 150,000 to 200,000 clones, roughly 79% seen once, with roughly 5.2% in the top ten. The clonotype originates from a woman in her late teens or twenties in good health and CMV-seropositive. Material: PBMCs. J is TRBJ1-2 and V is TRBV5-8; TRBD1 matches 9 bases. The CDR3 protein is CASSLGTGSYGYTF. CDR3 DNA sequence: TGTGCCAGCAGCCTGGGGACAGGGAGCTATGGCTACACCTTC.